The table lists the clone carrying this T cell receptor (beta chain) with a count of one. Germline and junction disagree at one end, which may indicate a read error. Other DNA sequences in this specimen translate into the identical CDR3. This CDR3 comprises 13 residues. Germline V gene lookup returns CDR1 PRHDT and CDR2 FYEKMQ (reference sequence). This sample stems from a study of blood T cell repertoires in COVID-19. As for the study in general: Samples came from the United States, Italy and Spain, spanning acute and convalescent COVID-19. T cells, B-cell-depleted T cells, or PBMCs supplied cDNA or gDNA.

The authors' processing: Reference gene primers were amplified, and this amplification served to estimate nucleated cell counts. The data were produced by immunoSEQ multiplex PCR, yet TCRdb's version contains in-frame clones alone and is incomplete. The V and J calls and the clone size are those of that table, but D and trimming were determined from the DNA. The table includes fewer than 35,000 clones, 88% detected once. This receptor was obtained from a human donor in a cohort sampled during active COVID-19. This chain links TRBV13 with TRBJ1-1; no definite D call. Sample: peripheral blood. In DNA, the CDR3 is TGTGCCAGCAGCCTAGGCTTGAACACTGAAGCTTTCTTT. Its protein is CASSLGLNTEAFF.